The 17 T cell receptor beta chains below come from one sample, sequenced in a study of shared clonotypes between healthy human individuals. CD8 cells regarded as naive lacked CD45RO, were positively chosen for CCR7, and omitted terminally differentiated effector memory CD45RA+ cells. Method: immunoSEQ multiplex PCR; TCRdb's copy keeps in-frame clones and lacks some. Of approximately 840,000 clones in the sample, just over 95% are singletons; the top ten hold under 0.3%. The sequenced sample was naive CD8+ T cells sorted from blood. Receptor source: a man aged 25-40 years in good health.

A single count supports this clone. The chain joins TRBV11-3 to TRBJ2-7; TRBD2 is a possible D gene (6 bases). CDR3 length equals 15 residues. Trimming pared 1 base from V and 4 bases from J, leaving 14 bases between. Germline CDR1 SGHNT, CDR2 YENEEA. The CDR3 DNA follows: TGTGCCAGCAGCTTAGGGAGGGTCCCCGATTACGAGCAGTACTTC. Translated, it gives CASSLGRVPDYEQYF.

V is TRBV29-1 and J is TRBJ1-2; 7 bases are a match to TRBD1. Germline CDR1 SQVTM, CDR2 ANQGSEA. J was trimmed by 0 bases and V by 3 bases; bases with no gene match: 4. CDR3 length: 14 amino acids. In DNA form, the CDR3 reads TGCAGCGTTGATGGGACAGCCTCTAACTATGGCTACACCTTC. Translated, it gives CSVDGTASNYGYTF.

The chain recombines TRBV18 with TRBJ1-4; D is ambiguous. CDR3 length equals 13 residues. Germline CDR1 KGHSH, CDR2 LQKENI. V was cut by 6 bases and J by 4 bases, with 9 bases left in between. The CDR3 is CASSSGYNEKLFF. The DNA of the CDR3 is TGTGCCAGCTCTTCAGGATATAATGAAAAACTGTTTTTT.

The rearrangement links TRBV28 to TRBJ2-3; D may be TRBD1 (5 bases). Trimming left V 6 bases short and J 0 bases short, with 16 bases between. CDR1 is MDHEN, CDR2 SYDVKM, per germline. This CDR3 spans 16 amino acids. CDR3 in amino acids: CASRPLGQKSTDTQYF. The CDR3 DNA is TGTGCCAGCAGACCCCTCGGACAAAAGAGCACAGATACGCAGTATTTT.

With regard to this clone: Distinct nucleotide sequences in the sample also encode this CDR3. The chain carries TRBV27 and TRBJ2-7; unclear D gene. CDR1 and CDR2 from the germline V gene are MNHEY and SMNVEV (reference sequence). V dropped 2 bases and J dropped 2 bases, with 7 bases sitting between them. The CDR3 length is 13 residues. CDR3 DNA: TGTGCCAGCAGTTTAACTGGAACCTACGAGCAGTACTTC. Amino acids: CASSLTGTYEQYF.

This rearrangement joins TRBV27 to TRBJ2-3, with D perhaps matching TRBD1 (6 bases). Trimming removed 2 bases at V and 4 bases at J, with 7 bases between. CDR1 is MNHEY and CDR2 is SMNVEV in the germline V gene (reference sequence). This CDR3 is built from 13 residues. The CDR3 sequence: CASSLGGSDTQYF. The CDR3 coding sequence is TGTGCCAGCAGTTTAGGGGGCTCAGATACGCAGTATTTT.

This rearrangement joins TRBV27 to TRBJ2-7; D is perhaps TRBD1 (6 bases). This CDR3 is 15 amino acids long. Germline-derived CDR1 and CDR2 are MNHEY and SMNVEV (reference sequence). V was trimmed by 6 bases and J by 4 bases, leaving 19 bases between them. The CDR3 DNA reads TGTGCCAGCAGACCAGGGGCCCAGAGACTTTACGAGCAGTACTTC. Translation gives CASRPGAQRLYEQYF.

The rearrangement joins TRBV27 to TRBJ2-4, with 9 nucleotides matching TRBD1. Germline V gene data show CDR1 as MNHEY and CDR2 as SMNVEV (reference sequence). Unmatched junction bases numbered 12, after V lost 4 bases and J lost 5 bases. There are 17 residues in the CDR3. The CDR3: CASSSGQGYNTENIQYF. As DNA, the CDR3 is TGTGCCAGCAGTTCGGGACAGGGCTATAACACGGAAAACATTCAGTACTTC.

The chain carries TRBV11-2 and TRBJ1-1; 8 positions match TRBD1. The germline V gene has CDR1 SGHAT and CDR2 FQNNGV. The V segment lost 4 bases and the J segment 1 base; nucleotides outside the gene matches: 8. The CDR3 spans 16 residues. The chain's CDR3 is CASSSIHGTGNTEAFF. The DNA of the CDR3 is TGTGCCAGCAGCTCAATCCACGGGACAGGGAACACTGAAGCTTTCTTT.

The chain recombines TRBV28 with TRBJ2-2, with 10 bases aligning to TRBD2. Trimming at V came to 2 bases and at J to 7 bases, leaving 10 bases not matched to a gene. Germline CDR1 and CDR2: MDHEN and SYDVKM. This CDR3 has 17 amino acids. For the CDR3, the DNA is TGTGCCAGCAGTTTAGAGGCTAGCGGGAGAACGGGCGGGGAGCTGTTTTTT. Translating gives CASSLEASGRTGGELFF. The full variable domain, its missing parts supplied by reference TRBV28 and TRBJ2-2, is DVKVTQSSRYLVKRTGEKVFLECVQDMDHENMFWYRQDPGLGLRLIYFSYDVKMKEKGDIPEGYSVSREKKERFSLILESASTNQTSMYLCASSLEASGRTGGELFFGEGSRLTVL.

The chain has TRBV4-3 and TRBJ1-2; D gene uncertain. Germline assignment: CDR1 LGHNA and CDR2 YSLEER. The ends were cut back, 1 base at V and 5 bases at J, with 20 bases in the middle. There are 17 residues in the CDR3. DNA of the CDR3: TGCGCCAGCAGCCAAGGGGTCATGGCAGGTACCGTATATGGCTACACCTTC. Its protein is CASSQGVMAGTVYGYTF.

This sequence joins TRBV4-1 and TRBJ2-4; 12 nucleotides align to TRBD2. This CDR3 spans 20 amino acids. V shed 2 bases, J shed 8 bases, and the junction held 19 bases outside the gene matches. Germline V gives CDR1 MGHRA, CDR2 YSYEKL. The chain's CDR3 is CASSQMGLTSGRALGDIQYF. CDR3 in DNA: TGCGCCAGCAGCCAAATGGGTTTGACTAGCGGGAGAGCTCTTGGAGACATTCAGTACTTC.

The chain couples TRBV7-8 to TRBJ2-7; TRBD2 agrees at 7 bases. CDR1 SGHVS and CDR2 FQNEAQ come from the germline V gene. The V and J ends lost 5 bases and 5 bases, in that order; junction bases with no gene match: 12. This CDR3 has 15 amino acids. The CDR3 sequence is CASSPTLGAGNEQYF. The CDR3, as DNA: TGTGCCAGCAGCCCTACGCTGGGAGCGGGAAACGAGCAGTACTTC.

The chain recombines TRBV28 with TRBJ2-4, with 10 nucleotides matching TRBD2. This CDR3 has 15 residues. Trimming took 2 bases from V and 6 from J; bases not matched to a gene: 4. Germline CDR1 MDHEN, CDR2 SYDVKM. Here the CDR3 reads CASSLGLAVGNIQYF. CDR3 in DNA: TGTGCCAGCAGTTTAGGACTAGCGGTCGGAAACATTCAGTACTTC.

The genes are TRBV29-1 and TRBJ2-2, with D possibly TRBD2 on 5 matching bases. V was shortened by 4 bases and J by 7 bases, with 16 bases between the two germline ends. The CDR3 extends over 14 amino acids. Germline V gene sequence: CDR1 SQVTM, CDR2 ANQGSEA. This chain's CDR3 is CSVAGGSLGGELFF. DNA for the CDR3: TGCAGCGTTGCTGGTGGGAGTTTGGGCGGGGAGCTGTTTTTT.

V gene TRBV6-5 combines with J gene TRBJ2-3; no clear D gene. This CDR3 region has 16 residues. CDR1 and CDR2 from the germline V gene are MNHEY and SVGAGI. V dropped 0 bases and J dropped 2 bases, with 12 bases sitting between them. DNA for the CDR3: TGTGCCAGCAGTTACTCGATTTCCAGAAACACAGATACGCAGTATTTT. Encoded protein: CASSYSISRNTDTQYF.

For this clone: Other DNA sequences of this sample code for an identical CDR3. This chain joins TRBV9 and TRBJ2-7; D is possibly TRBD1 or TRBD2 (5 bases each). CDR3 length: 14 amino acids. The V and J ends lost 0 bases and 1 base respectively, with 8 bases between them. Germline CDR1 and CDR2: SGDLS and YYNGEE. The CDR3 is CASSVGGRSYEQYF. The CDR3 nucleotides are TGTGCCAGCAGCGTAGGGGGACGGTCCTACGAGCAGTACTTC.